Listed below are T cell receptor beta chains from one sample, sequenced in a study of blood T cell repertoires in COVID-19. Assay used: immunoSEQ multiplex PCR; TCRdb lists only in-frame clones, some missing. The table shows 50,000 to 85,000 clones, with over 80% occurring only once. The sample comprised peripheral blood. The receptors were sampled from a human donor in a cohort sampled during active COVID-19. The CDR3 runs from the conserved cysteine through the conserved F or W. The D gene is left open where the match is weak. Where a row states a size, it is once, few, many or the class of an expanded clone; other rows omit it.

abundance: -; v_gene: TRBV19; j_gene: TRBJ1-3; d_gene: -; CDR3aa: CASDSNSGNTIYF; CDR3nt: TGTGCCAGTGACAGTAACTCTGGAAACACCATATATTTT
abundance: -; v_gene: TRBV5-8; j_gene: TRBJ1-2; d_gene: TRBD1; CDR3aa: CASSTGQGAYGYTF; CDR3nt: TGTGCCAGCAGCACAGGACAGGGGGCGTATGGCTACACCTTC
abundance: -; v_gene: TRBV9; j_gene: TRBJ2-1; d_gene: TRBD2; CDR3aa: CASSEPLFLAGDGDGGSEQFF; CDR3nt: TGTGCCAGCAGCGAGCCCTTGTTTCTAGCGGGTGACGGGGACGGGGGTAGTGAGCAGTTCTTC
abundance: -; v_gene: TRBV28; j_gene: TRBJ1-6; d_gene: TRBD1; CDR3aa: CASSKNRGVDSSPLHF; CDR3nt: TGTGCCAGCAGTAAGAACAGGGGGGTGGACAGTTCACCCCTCCACTTT
abundance: -; v_gene: TRBV5-6; j_gene: TRBJ1-1; d_gene: -; CDR3aa: CASSFKTGTEAFF; CDR3nt: TGTGCCAGCAGCTTTAAAACAGGCACTGAAGCTTTCTTT
abundance: once; v_gene: TRBV27; j_gene: TRBJ2-1; d_gene: -; CDR3aa: CASSLRTANNEQFF; CDR3nt: TGTGCCAGCAGTTTGAGGACAGCAAACAATGAGCAGTTCTTC
abundance: -; v_gene: TRBV5-1; j_gene: TRBJ1-4; d_gene: TRBD1; CDR3aa: CASSLQITGGNEKLFF; CDR3nt: TGCGCCAGCAGCTTGCAAATCACAGGGGGCAACGAAAAACTGTTTTTT
abundance: -; v_gene: TRBV2; j_gene: TRBJ2-2; d_gene: -; CDR3aa: CASSEDTGELFF; CDR3nt: TGTGCCAGCAGCGAGGACACCGGGGAGCTGTTTTTT
abundance: once; v_gene: TRBV29-1; j_gene: TRBJ2-7; d_gene: TRBD1; CDR3aa: CSVEAFGTGAPYEQYF; CDR3nt: TGCAGCGTTGAGGCCTTTGGGACAGGGGCCCCCTACGAGCAGTACTTC
abundance: -; v_gene: TRBV6-5; j_gene: TRBJ1-6; d_gene: -; CDR3aa: CASSYGQGSPLHF; CDR3nt: TGTGCCAGCAGTTACGGGCAAGGTTCACCCCTCCACTTT
abundance: -; v_gene: TRBV7-9; j_gene: TRBJ2-5; d_gene: TRBD2; CDR3aa: CASSPPTLAGGQETQYF; CDR3nt: TGTGCCAGCAGCCCACCTACACTAGCGGGGGGGCAAGAGACCCAGTACTTC
abundance: -; v_gene: TRBV7-2; j_gene: TRBJ2-7; d_gene: -; CDR3aa: CASSPIRRDEQYF; CDR3nt: TGTGCCAGCAGCCCCATTAGGAGGGACGAGCAGTACTTC
abundance: -; v_gene: TRBV21-1; j_gene: TRBJ2-3; d_gene: -; CDR3aa: CASGQGASSTDTQYF; CDR3nt: TGTGCCAGCGGACAGGGGGCGTCCAGCACAGATACGCAGTATTTT
abundance: -; v_gene: TRBV6-5; j_gene: TRBJ1-1; d_gene: -; CDR3aa: CASSYSGGRGNTEVFF; CDR3nt: TGTGCCAGCAGTTACTCGGGGGGGCGAGGGAACACTGAAGTTTTCTTT
abundance: -; v_gene: TRBV29-1; j_gene: TRBJ1-2; d_gene: -; CDR3aa: CSDGASAASNYGYTF; CDR3nt: TGCAGCGATGGGGCGTCCGCGGCATCGAACTATGGCTACACCTTC
abundance: -; v_gene: TRBV29-1; j_gene: TRBJ2-7; d_gene: -; CDR3aa: CSVVGGPGYEQYF; CDR3nt: TGCAGCGTTGTTGGGGGCCCCGGGTACGAGCAGTACTTC
abundance: -; v_gene: TRBV4-2; j_gene: TRBJ2-1; d_gene: TRBD2; CDR3aa: CASSQDGTSGFGNEQFF; CDR3nt: TGTGCCAGCAGCCAAGACGGGACTAGCGGGTTTGGTAATGAGCAGTTCTTC
abundance: -; v_gene: TRBV7-2; j_gene: TRBJ2-3; d_gene: TRBD2; CDR3aa: CASSRERGGMHTQYF; CDR3nt: TGTGCCAGCAGCAGAGAGCGGGGGGGCATGCATACGCAGTATTTT
abundance: -; v_gene: TRBV6-5; j_gene: TRBJ2-7; d_gene: -; CDR3aa: CASRSFLLNSEQYF; CDR3nt: TGTGCCAGCAGGTCCTTCCTATTGAACTCCGAGCAGTACTTC
abundance: -; v_gene: TRBV7-9; j_gene: TRBJ2-1; d_gene: TRBD1; CDR3aa: CASLITGTGNNEQFF; CDR3nt: TGTGCCAGCCTAATAACCGGGACAGGTAACAATGAGCAGTTCTTC
abundance: -; v_gene: TRBV4-3; j_gene: TRBJ1-2; d_gene: -; CDR3aa: CASSQDTPGYGYTF; CDR3nt: TGCGCCAGCAGCCAAGACACGCCGGGCTATGGCTACACCTTC
abundance: -; v_gene: TRBV27; j_gene: TRBJ2-3; d_gene: TRBD2; CDR3aa: CASSLGLAGVPDTQYF; CDR3nt: TGTGCCAGCAGTTTGGGGCTAGCGGGAGTCCCAGATACGCAGTATTTT
abundance: -; v_gene: TRBV7-2; j_gene: TRBJ1-6; d_gene: -; CDR3aa: CASSLGHNRAGVVSPLHF; CDR3nt: TGTGCCAGCAGCTTAGGACACAACAGGGCCGGAGTCGTTTCACCCCTCCACTTT